This T cell receptor (beta chain) derives from a study of T cell responses to AZD1222 COVID-19 vaccine. Study conclusions and caveats: There were mostly white British donors and more females than males, and clonal diversity was possibly underestimated. Researchers took repertoire samples only after the peak T cell response had come.

The repertoire was sequenced with immunoSEQ multiplex PCR; TCRdb's copy has only in-frame clones and lacks some. The sample records 70,000 to 95,000 clones, around 92% being singletons. The trim removed 6 bases at V and 2 bases at J, leaving 1 base unmatched. Germline assignment: CDR1 MNHEY and CDR2 SVGAGI. The CDR3 is 13 residues long. With respect to this clone: The antigen is not known.

The receptor was derived from an adult in good health. The chain is built from TRBV6-5 and TRBJ1-5; 7 bases are shared with TRBD1. The specimen comprised peripheral blood, sampled on day 0 of MenACWY control vaccination. This CDR3 is CASSDRGNQPQHF. The DNA of the CDR3 is TGTGCCAGCAGCGACAGGGGCAATCAGCCCCAGCATTTT.